Listed here are 14 T cell receptor beta chains from one sample, sequenced in a study of blood T cell repertoires in COVID-19. TCRdb's table, derived via immunoSEQ multiplex PCR, lists solely in-frame clones and lacks some. The sample lists around 100,000 clones, about 90% occurring once. Sequenced material: peripheral blood. These TCRs come from a man under 40 in a cohort sampled during active COVID-19.

The chain couples TRBV6-5 to TRBJ1-4; D unresolved. CDR1 MNHEY and CDR2 SVGAGI come from the germline V gene. V was clipped by 6 bases and J by 0 bases, with 11 bases between them. The CDR3 has 15 amino acids. The CDR3 sequence: CASRPTPATNEKLFF. In DNA form, the CDR3 reads TGTGCCAGCAGGCCGACACCTGCAACTAATGAAAAACTGTTTTTT.

This clone was observed once. The chain couples TRBV9 to TRBJ2-5; the D gene is possibly TRBD1 (5 bases). The CDR3 length is 14 residues. Deletions cut 0 bases from V and 2 bases from J, with 8 bases between. Looked up from germline, CDR1 is SGDLS and CDR2 is YYNGEE. CDR3 nucleotides: TGTGCCAGCAGCGTAGGCCAGGGTCAAGAGACCCAGTACTTC. Its translation is CASSVGQGQETQYF.

This sequence joins TRBV18 and TRBJ2-5; no clear D. Trimming pared 2 bases from V and 1 base from J, leaving 8 bases between. The CDR3 runs 14 residues. CDR1 and CDR2 (germline): KGHSH, LQKENI. The CDR3 DNA reads as TGTGCCAGCTCACCAATCTCCAGCCAAGAGACCCAGTACTTC. Protein sequence: CASSPISSQETQYF.

The chain combines TRBV6-1 with TRBJ2-7; a weak D match, TRBD1 (6 bases). The CDR3 is 14 amino acids. Germline V lookup: CDR1 MNHNS, CDR2 SASEGT. Trimming stripped 1 base from V and 2 bases from J, with 9 bases between. The CDR3: CASSEEQGTYEQYF. CDR3 sequence (DNA): TGTGCCAGCAGTGAAGAACAGGGAACCTACGAGCAGTACTTC.

This clone was observed a single time. V is TRBV2 and J is TRBJ2-4, with TRBD1 identical over 10 bases. Trimming at V came to 5 bases and at J to 7 bases, leaving 14 bases not matched to a gene. The CDR3 extends over 17 amino acids. Per the germline V gene, CDR1 is SNHLY and CDR2 is FYNNEI. DNA for the CDR3: TGTGCCAGCAGTCGGGATCCATTGGACAGGGGGGTGAACATTCAGTACTTC. It encodes CASSRDPLDRGVNIQYF.

The chain joins TRBV10-3 to TRBJ2-1; TRBD1 matches at 9 bases. J gave up 7 bases and V 1 base, and 2 bases lay outside the gene matches. This CDR3 has 14 residues. CDR1 is ENHRY and CDR2 is SYGVKD in the germline V gene. CDR3 sequence (DNA): TGTGCCATCAGTGAGTGGGACAGGGTAAATGAGCAGTTCTTC. Translating it yields CAISEWDRVNEQFF.

The chain combines TRBV27 with TRBJ1-1, with D perhaps matching TRBD1 (5 bases). The V end was cut by 5 bases, the J end by 3 bases, with 22 bases between. This CDR3 spans 17 amino acids. CDR1 is MNHEY and CDR2 is SMNVEV in the germline V gene (reference sequence). The CDR3 protein is CASSRIQVIRKDTEAFF. The CDR3 DNA sequence: TGTGCCAGCAGTCGGATACAGGTAATAAGAAAGGACACTGAAGCTTTCTTT.

The V call is TRBV19, the J call TRBJ2-1, with TRBD2 matching over 11 bases. CDR3 length: 13 amino acids. CDR1 and CDR2 (germline): LNHDA, SQIVND (reference sequence). With V trimmed by 9 bases and J by 5 bases, 3 bases remained unmatched. CDR3 sequence (DNA): TGTGCCAGCCTAGCGGGGGGCCACAATGAGCAGTTCTTC. Its protein is CASLAGGHNEQFF.

This clone was recorded once. The V gene is TRBV7-2, the J gene TRBJ2-7, with a possible D match to TRBD1 (6 bases). Germline assignment: CDR1 SGHTA and CDR2 FQGNSA. This CDR3 has 15 amino acids. V shed 2 bases and J shed 3 bases, with 14 bases lying between them. Here the CDR3 reads CASSLSPEGVYEQYF. DNA for the CDR3: TGTGCCAGCAGCTTAAGCCCCGAGGGGGTCTACGAGCAGTACTTC.

V gene TRBV3-1 (or the pseudogene TRBV3-2) combines with J gene TRBJ2-5; D is uncertain. V was shortened by 5 bases and J by 4 bases, with 14 bases between the two germline ends. This CDR3 has 14 amino acids. The germline V gene has CDR1 LGHDT and CDR2 YNNKEL (reference sequence). CDR3 nucleotide sequence: TGTGCCAGCAGCTTTACTCATACCATAGAGACCCAGTACTTC. Its protein is CASSFTHTIETQYF.

The chain has TRBV10-3 and TRBJ2-3, with D perhaps TRBD1 (8 bases). With 6 bases removed from V and 0 bases from J, the gap between germline ends came to 22 bases. CDR1 ENHRY and CDR2 SYGVKD come from the germline V gene. There are 18 residues in the CDR3. The CDR3: CAIRRGGTGGPSTDTQYF. In DNA form, the CDR3 reads TGTGCCATCAGGAGGGGAGGGACAGGAGGTCCTAGCACAGATACGCAGTATTTT.

The chain couples TRBV5-4 to TRBJ2-3; 8 bases align to TRBD2. CDR3 length: 14 residues. V lost 5 bases and J lost 2; bases outside the gene matches: 4. Germline lookup yields CDR1 SGHNT and CDR2 YYREEE (reference sequence). The CDR3 sequence is CASRQGLVTDTQYF. The CDR3 coding sequence is TGTGCCAGCAGACAGGGACTAGTCACAGATACGCAGTATTTT.

The chain recombines TRBV18 with TRBJ2-2; TRBD2 matches 13 bases. The CDR3 length is 18 residues. Germline loops: CDR1 KGHSH, CDR2 LQKENI. Germline trimming cut 4 bases from V and 4 bases from J; bases unmatched to any gene: 9. The CDR3 nucleotides read TGTGCCAGCTCACGGTGGACTAGCGGGGGAGTCAGCACCGGGGAGCTGTTTTTT. This sequence encodes CASSRWTSGGVSTGELFF.

The rearrangement uses TRBV6-5 and TRBJ1-4, with 9 bases aligning to TRBD1. Unmatched junction bases numbered 3, after V lost 5 bases and J lost 2 bases. The CDR3 is 15 residues long. Germline CDR1 MNHEY, CDR2 SVGAGI. The CDR3 protein is CASSPTGGTNEKLFF. For the CDR3, the DNA is TGTGCCAGCAGTCCTACAGGGGGCACTAATGAAAAACTGTTTTTT.